The 7 T cell receptor beta chains listed next were all sequenced from one sample in a study of T cells after yellow fever vaccination. MiXCR, run by TCRdb on the 5' RACE reads, gives a single entry per CDR3 protein. The profile shows 500,000 to 650,000 distinct CDR3 sequences, around a sixth of them singletons. The specimen was PBMCs, collected about 5 days after the first yellow fever vaccination. The receptors originated from a man aged 18 to 29 who received the YFV17D yellow fever vaccine.

The V and J genes are TRBV7-6 and TRBJ2-1; D remains unclear. The CDR3 is 15 amino acids. Germline loops: CDR1 SGHVS, CDR2 FNYEAQ. The V gene lost 1 base and the J gene lost 8 bases, with 15 bases spanning the gap. CDR3 nucleotides: TGTGCCAGCAGCTTAGGAAGTCATGGACGCTATGAGCAGTTCTTC. The encoded protein is CASSLGSHGRYEQFF.

V is TRBV5-6 and J is TRBJ1-5; D unresolved. The V end lost 0 bases, the J end lost 10 bases, and 17 bases lay between the germline ends. Germline V gives CDR1 SGHDT, CDR2 YYEEEE. This CDR3 is 15 amino acids long. Here the CDR3 reads CASSLASRGVLPQHF. CDR3 coding DNA: TGTGCCAGCAGCTTGGCCTCTCGAGGAGTTCTACCCCAGCATTTT.

This clonotype turned up a few times. The chain is built from TRBV4-1 and TRBJ2-1, with D perhaps matching TRBD1 or TRBD2 (7 bases each). The ends were cut back, 0 bases at V and 14 bases at J, with 14 bases in the middle. Germline V gene data show CDR1 as MGHRA and CDR2 as YSYEKL. The CDR3 length is 13 residues. The CDR3 DNA reads as TGCGCCAGCAGCCAAGATCAGGGGGGGCGGAAGTTCTTC. It specifies CASSQDQGGRKFF.

The chain couples TRBV24-1 to TRBJ2-1, with a possible D match to TRBD1 (6 bases). Germline CDR1 and CDR2: KGHDR and SFDVKD. Trimming removed 5 bases from V and 5 bases from J, with 18 bases in between. The CDR3 has 16 amino acids. CDR3 loop: CATSASQGLVDNEQFF. The CDR3 DNA is TGTGCCACCAGTGCCTCACAGGGTTTGGTAGACAATGAGCAGTTCTTC.

The rearrangement links TRBV15 to TRBJ1-1, with TRBD1 matching over 11 bases. Germline CDR1 and CDR2: LNHNV and YYDKDF (reference sequence). The CDR3 spans 13 residues. Trimming took 8 bases from V and 3 from J; bases not matched to a gene: 2. This CDR3 reads CATGQGADTEAFF. CDR3 nucleotides: TGTGCCACCGGACAGGGGGCGGACACTGAAGCTTTCTTT.

The chain is built from TRBV9 and TRBJ1-2; unclear D gene. Germline values: CDR1 SGDLS, CDR2 YYNGEE. The CDR3 totals 11 residues. Deletions cut 5 bases from V and 3 bases from J, with 5 bases between. CDR3 sequence reads: CASRRDYGYTF. In DNA, the CDR3 is TGTGCCAGCAGGCGGGACTATGGCTACACCTTC.

The CDR3 coding sequence is TGCGCCAGCAGCTTAAGGGGACAGAGCTACCCCGATGAGCAGTTCTTC. As protein: CASSLRGQSYPDEQFF. The chain combines TRBV5-1 with TRBJ2-1; 7 bases are shared with TRBD1. The CDR3 runs 16 residues. J was trimmed by 8 bases and V by 2 bases; bases with no gene match: 13. Germline CDR1 and CDR2: SGHRS and YFSETQ.